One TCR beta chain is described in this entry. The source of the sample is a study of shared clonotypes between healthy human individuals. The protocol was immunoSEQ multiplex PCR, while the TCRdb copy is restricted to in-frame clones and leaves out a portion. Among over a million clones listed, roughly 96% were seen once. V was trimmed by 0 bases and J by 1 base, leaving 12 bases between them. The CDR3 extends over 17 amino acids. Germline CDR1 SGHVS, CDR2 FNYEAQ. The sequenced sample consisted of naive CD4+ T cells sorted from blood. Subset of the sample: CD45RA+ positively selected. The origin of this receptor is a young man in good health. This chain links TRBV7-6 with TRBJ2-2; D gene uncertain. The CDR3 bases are TGTGCCAGCAGCTTAGCGGGTTTAAGACGGAACACCGGGGAGCTGTTTTTT. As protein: CASSLAGLRRNTGELFF.